A selection of T cell receptor beta chains follows, all from one sample in a study of T cell responses to AZD1222 COVID-19 vaccine. Assay used: immunoSEQ multiplex PCR; TCRdb lists only in-frame clones, some missing. The sample carries roughly 70,000 clones, 85% recorded once. The material sequenced was peripheral blood, taken on day 0 of AZD1222 vaccination. Every receptor here comes from an adult in good health. The CDR3 runs from the conserved cysteine through the conserved F or W. Fields, in order: V gene, D gene, clone size, J gene, CDR3 protein, CDR3 DNA. D genes are given only for firm matches. Expanded clones get a size class; other rows say once, few or many, or leave the size out.

V gene: TRBV5-4
D gene: TRBD1
clone size: NA
J gene: TRBJ2-7
CDR3 protein: CASSLGDRAYEQYF
CDR3 DNA: TGTGCCAGCAGCTTGGGGGACAGGGCCTACGAGCAGTACTTC

V gene: TRBV11-3
D gene: TRBD1
clone size: NA
J gene: TRBJ1-6
CDR3 protein: CASSHGTGPNSPLHF
CDR3 DNA: TGTGCCAGCAGCCACGGGACAGGGCCTAATTCACCCCTCCACTTT

V gene: TRBV6-5
D gene: NA
clone size: NA
J gene: TRBJ2-6
CDR3 protein: CASRDRLSGANVLTF
CDR3 DNA: TGTGCCAGCAGGGACAGACTTTCTGGGGCCAACGTCCTGACTTTC

V gene: TRBV25-1
D gene: NA
clone size: NA
J gene: TRBJ1-5
CDR3 protein: CASSETGGVNQPQHF
CDR3 DNA: TGTGCCAGCAGTGAAACGGGGGGGGTCAATCAGCCCCAGCATTTT

V gene: TRBV15
D gene: TRBD2
clone size: NA
J gene: TRBJ2-3
CDR3 protein: CATSRDYDGDLGEGGFTDTQYF
CDR3 DNA: TGTGCCACCAGCAGAGATTATGATGGGGACTTGGGGGAGGGAGGGTTCACAGATACGCAGTATTTT

V gene: TRBV3-1/TRBV3-2
D gene: NA
clone size: NA
J gene: TRBJ1-1
CDR3 protein: CASIGDGRVGGAFF
CDR3 DNA: TGTGCCAGCATAGGAGACGGGAGGGTAGGGGGAGCTTTCTTT

V gene: TRBV7-8
D gene: NA
clone size: NA
J gene: TRBJ1-1
CDR3 protein: CASSSRWPSPGSYTEAFF
CDR3 DNA: TGTGCCAGCAGCTCCCGCTGGCCGAGTCCCGGGAGTTACACTGAAGCTTTCTTT

V gene: TRBV9
D gene: NA
clone size: once
J gene: TRBJ2-1
CDR3 protein: CASSGQMYNEQFF
CDR3 DNA: TGTGCCAGCAGCGGTCAGATGTACAATGAGCAGTTCTTC

V gene: TRBV2
D gene: TRBD1
clone size: NA
J gene: TRBJ1-3
CDR3 protein: CASRQGFGNTIYF
CDR3 DNA: TGTGCCAGCCGACAGGGTTTTGGAAACACCATATATTTT

V gene: TRBV10-1
D gene: NA
clone size: NA
J gene: TRBJ1-5
CDR3 protein: CASSENRDQPQHF
CDR3 DNA: TGCGCCAGCAGTGAAAACAGGGATCAGCCCCAGCATTTT

V gene: TRBV3-1/TRBV3-2
D gene: NA
clone size: NA
J gene: TRBJ2-1
CDR3 protein: CASSQESSVYNEQFF
CDR3 DNA: TGTGCCAGCAGCCAAGAATCTAGCGTCTACAATGAGCAGTTCTTC

V gene: TRBV3-1/TRBV3-2
D gene: NA
clone size: NA
J gene: TRBJ2-7
CDR3 protein: CASSQEQGRSYEQYF
CDR3 DNA: TGTGCCAGCAGCCAAGAGCAGGGTCGAAGCTACGAGCAGTACTTC

V gene: TRBV6-1
D gene: NA
clone size: NA
J gene: TRBJ1-3
CDR3 protein: CASSEIIGDYSGNTIYF
CDR3 DNA: TGTGCCAGCAGTGAAATCATCGGAGACTACTCTGGAAACACCATATATTTT

V gene: TRBV18
D gene: NA
clone size: once
J gene: TRBJ1-2
CDR3 protein: CASSPLDRTNYGYTF
CDR3 DNA: TGTGCCAGCTCACCGCTCGACAGGACTAACTATGGCTACACCTTC

V gene: TRBV6-5
D gene: NA
clone size: NA
J gene: TRBJ1-1
CDR3 protein: CAISGVFDTEAFF
CDR3 DNA: TGTGCCATCTCAGGGGTGTTTGACACTGAAGCTTTCTTT

V gene: TRBV7-9
D gene: NA
clone size: once
J gene: TRBJ2-3
CDR3 protein: CASGVTDTQYF
CDR3 DNA: TGTGCCAGTGGAGTTACAGATACGCAGTATTTT

V gene: TRBV5-6
D gene: NA
clone size: NA
J gene: TRBJ1-2
CDR3 protein: CASSWTERDGYGYTF
CDR3 DNA: TGTGCCAGCAGCTGGACGGAAAGGGATGGATATGGCTACACCTTC

V gene: TRBV11-3
D gene: NA
clone size: NA
J gene: TRBJ1-1
CDR3 protein: CASSLRPPEAFF
CDR3 DNA: TGTGCCAGCAGCTTACGGCCCCCTGAAGCTTTCTTT

V gene: TRBV5-6
D gene: TRBD1
clone size: NA
J gene: TRBJ2-1
CDR3 protein: CASRDRGLDEQFF
CDR3 DNA: TGTGCCAGCAGGGACAGGGGGTTGGATGAGCAGTTCTTC

V gene: TRBV7-2
D gene: NA
clone size: NA
J gene: TRBJ1-5
CDR3 protein: CASSSNDIQPQHF
CDR3 DNA: TGTGCCAGCAGCTCCAACGACATCCAGCCCCAGCATTTT

V gene: TRBV6-6
D gene: TRBD1
clone size: once
J gene: TRBJ2-1
CDR3 protein: CASTLRAGTGGDEQFF
CDR3 DNA: TGTGCCAGCACTCTCAGGGCCGGGACAGGGGGCGATGAGCAGTTCTTC

V gene: TRBV28
D gene: NA
clone size: NA
J gene: TRBJ1-2
CDR3 protein: CASTFTSATNGYTF
CDR3 DNA: TGTGCCAGCACCTTCACTTCGGCGACTAATGGCTACACCTTC

V gene: TRBV2
D gene: NA
clone size: NA
J gene: TRBJ2-7
CDR3 protein: CASSLESHYEQYF
CDR3 DNA: TGTGCCAGCAGTTTAGAAAGCCACTACGAGCAGTACTTC

V gene: TRBV5-1
D gene: NA
clone size: NA
J gene: TRBJ1-3
CDR3 protein: CASSLVGRPSSGNTIYF
CDR3 DNA: TGCGCCAGCAGCTTGGTAGGCCGGCCTAGCTCTGGAAACACCATATATTTT

V gene: TRBV29-1
D gene: TRBD1
clone size: NA
J gene: TRBJ2-2
CDR3 protein: CSALPGQGNTGELFF
CDR3 DNA: TGCAGCGCTTTGCCGGGACAGGGGAACACCGGGGAGCTGTTTTTT